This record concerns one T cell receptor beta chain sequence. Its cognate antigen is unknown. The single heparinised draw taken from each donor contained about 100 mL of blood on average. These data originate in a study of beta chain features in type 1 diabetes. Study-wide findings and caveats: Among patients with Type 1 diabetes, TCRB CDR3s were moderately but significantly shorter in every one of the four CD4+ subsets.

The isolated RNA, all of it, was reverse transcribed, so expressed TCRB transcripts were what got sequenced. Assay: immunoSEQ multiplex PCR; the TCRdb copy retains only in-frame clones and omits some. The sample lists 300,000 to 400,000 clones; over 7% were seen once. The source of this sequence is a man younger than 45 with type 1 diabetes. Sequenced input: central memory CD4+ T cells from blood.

The CDR3 bases are TGCGCCAGCAGCCAAGATGGAAAGCTGCCCCAGCATTTT. Amino acids: CASSQDGKLPQHF. This sequence joins TRBV4-1 and TRBJ1-5; D remains ambiguous. The CDR3 runs 13 residues. Looked up from germline, CDR1 is MGHRA and CDR2 is YSYEKL. The ends were cut back, 0 bases at V and 9 bases at J, with 9 bases in the middle.